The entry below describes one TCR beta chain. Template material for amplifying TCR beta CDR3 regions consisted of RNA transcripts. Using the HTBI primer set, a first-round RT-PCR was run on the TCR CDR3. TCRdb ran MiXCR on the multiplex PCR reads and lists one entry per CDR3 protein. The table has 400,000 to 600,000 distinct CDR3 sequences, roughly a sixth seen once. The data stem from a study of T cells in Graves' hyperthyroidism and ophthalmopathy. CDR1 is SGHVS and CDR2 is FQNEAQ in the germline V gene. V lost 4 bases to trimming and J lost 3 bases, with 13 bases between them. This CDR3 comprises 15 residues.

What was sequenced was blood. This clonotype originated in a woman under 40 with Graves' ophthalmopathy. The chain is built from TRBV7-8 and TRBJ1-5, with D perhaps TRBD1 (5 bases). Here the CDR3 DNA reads TGTGCCAGCAGCTATCTCAGACAGACCAATCAGCCCCAGCATTTT. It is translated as CASSYLRQTNQPQHF.